Each of the 2 T cell receptor beta chains below was sequenced from the same sample in a study of shared clonotypes between healthy human individuals. Only in-frame clones appear in the TCRdb table, and some are missing; sequencing was by immunoSEQ multiplex PCR. The sample contains some 550,000 clones, around 97% of which appear only once. Sequencing was done on a sample of naive CD4+ T cells sorted from blood. This sample's subset: CD45RA+ positively selected. The receptor source for this set is a woman in her 30s in good health.

The chain employs TRBV15 and TRBJ1-1, with a weak D call TRBD1 (5 bases). Germline loops: CDR1 LNHNV, CDR2 YYDKDF (reference sequence). The CDR3 loop spans 15 amino acids. V dropped 0 bases and J dropped 7 bases, with 15 bases sitting between them. The CDR3 sequence is CATSRESGMDVEAFF. The CDR3 DNA sequence: TGTGCCACCAGCAGAGAGTCAGGGATGGACGTTGAAGCTTTCTTT.

The V call is TRBV5-1, the J call TRBJ2-2, with D possibly TRBD2 on 6 matching bases. CDR3 length: 14 residues. Trimming took 2 bases from V and 5 from J, leaving 10 bases between them. CDR1 is SGHRS and CDR2 is YFSETQ in the germline V gene. The DNA of the CDR3 is TGCGCCAGCAGCTTCGCCGGACTAACCGGGGAGCTGTTTTTT. This encodes CASSFAGLTGELFF.